This TCR beta chain derives from a study of blood T cells in healthy people across ages. This clonotype occurred once. The antigen is undetermined. Donors ranged from roughly 6 to 100 years old and were healthy Caucasians in Russia. Study observations and caveats: Higher diversity, along with more naive CD4+ cells, distinguished long-lived donors from aged donors.

The second PCR ran 7 to 11 cycles with a sample-barcoded 5' primer and J-beta primers. TCRdb used MiXCR to reprocess the 5' RACE reads, holding one entry per CDR3 protein. This table holds 1.5 million to 2 million distinct CDR3 sequences, about 30% found once. V lost 5 bases, J lost 1 base, and 10 bases stayed unmatched. Looked up from germline, CDR1 is SGHNT and CDR2 is YENEEA. CDR3 length equals 17 residues. Sequenced material: blood. The rearrangement joins TRBV11-3 to TRBJ2-1, with TRBD2 matching over 8 bases. The clonotype originates from a woman aged 30 to 39 in good health. For the CDR3, the DNA is TGTGCCAGCAGCCCCCGCGCCGGACTAGCTTCCTACAATGAGCAGTTCTTC. Its translation: CASSPRAGLASYNEQFF.